Shown below are 28 T cell receptor beta chains from a single sample sequenced in a study of identical twins' blood T cells. MiXCR, applied by TCRdb to the 5' RACE reads, yields one record per CDR3 protein. Of a few hundred thousand distinct CDR3 sequences in the sample, roughly 31% were seen once. Sequenced input: PBMCs. The receptors come from a woman between 18 and 50 years old in good health.

This clonotype was found many times. The chain carries TRBV29-1 and TRBJ1-1; no firm D call. CDR1 and CDR2 from the germline V gene are SQVTM and ANQGSEA. The CDR3 has 11 residues. Trimming removed 5 bases from V and 0 bases from J, with 4 bases in between. The CDR3 region is CSVSLNTEAFF. The DNA for the CDR3 is TGCAGCGTTTCCTTGAACACTGAAGCTTTCTTT.

This chain connects TRBV14 to TRBJ2-7, with D perhaps TRBD1 (5 bases). Germline V gene lookup returns CDR1 SGHDN and CDR2 FVKESK. The CDR3 contains 14 residues. The V end lost 9 bases, the J end lost 2 bases, and 17 bases lay between the germline ends. CDR3 in DNA: TGTGCCAGTTCACAGCAGGGTCGGGCCTACGAGCAGTACTTC. Protein sequence: CASSQQGRAYEQYF. The entire variable domain, with the rest obtained from reference TRBV14 and TRBJ2-7, is as follows: EAGVTQFPSHSVIEKGQTVTLRCDPISGHDNLYWYRRVMGKEIKFLLHFVKESKQDESGMPNNRFLAERTGGTYSTLKVQPAELEDSGVYFCASSQQGRAYEQYFGPGTRLTVT.

This clonotype was observed a handful of times. This chain links TRBV5-6 with TRBJ1-5, with 9 bases fitting TRBD1. Germline loops: CDR1 SGHDT, CDR2 YYEEEE. V dropped 4 bases and J dropped 5; count of bases not matched to a gene: 10. The length of the CDR3 is 16 residues. The CDR3 DNA reads TGTGCCAGCAGCCCCGGGACAGGGAGAGGTTATCAGCCCCAGCATTTT. Its translation: CASSPGTGRGYQPQHF.

This chain links TRBV20-1 with TRBJ2-1; possibly TRBD2 for D (6 bases). CDR1 is DFQATT and CDR2 is SNEGSKA in the germline V gene (reference sequence). V lost 6 bases and J lost 1, with 13 bases in between. The CDR3 length is 14 residues. The CDR3: CSATGGTSYNEQFF. CDR3 sequence (DNA): TGCAGTGCCACGGGCGGGACTTCCTACAATGAGCAGTTCTTC.

This chain links TRBV5-6 with TRBJ1-1, with a tentative D call TRBD1 (5 bases). Looked up from germline, CDR1 is SGHDT and CDR2 is YYEEEE. Deletions cut 1 base from V and 3 bases from J, with 13 bases between. The CDR3 has 15 residues. The CDR3 here is CASSLTGRWYTEAFF. The CDR3 region has the DNA TGTGCCAGCAGCTTGACGGGACGTTGGTACACTGAAGCTTTCTTT.

This chain uses TRBV20-1 with TRBJ1-5; D gene unclear. This CDR3 is built from 15 residues. V lost 5 bases and J lost 0, with 14 bases in between. From germline, CDR1 is DFQATT and CDR2 SNEGSKA (reference sequence). CDR3 region: CSAETLRDSNQPQHF. The CDR3 DNA sequence: TGCAGTGCTGAGACCCTCCGGGATAGCAATCAGCCCCAGCATTTT.

There are many counts of this clonotype. This chain joins TRBV6-1 and TRBJ1-5; no reliable D call. The ends were cut back, 7 bases at V and 2 bases at J, with 21 bases in the middle. Germline loops: CDR1 MNHNS, CDR2 SASEGT. This CDR3 is built from 17 residues. This chain's CDR3 is CASTEYIQSWGNQPQHF. DNA for the CDR3: TGTGCCAGCACCGAATACATTCAATCGTGGGGCAATCAGCCCCAGCATTTT.

This clonotype was picked up a small number of times. The chain joins TRBV12-3 or TRBV12-4 to TRBJ1-2; the match to TRBD1 covers 9 bases. The CDR3 covers 12 residues. V gave up 6 bases and J gave up 6 bases; unmatched junction bases: 2. The CDR3 region has the DNA TGTGCCAGCAGGGGGACAGGGAATGGCTACACCTTC. The encoded protein is CASRGTGNGYTF.

As regards this clonotype: This could be a read error, since a much larger clone is one nucleotide away. This chain joins TRBV29-1 and TRBJ2-1; 7 nucleotides agree with TRBD2. Per germline, CDR1 SQVTM and CDR2 ANQGSEA. The V and J ends lost 4 bases and 3 bases, in that order; junction bases with no gene match: 6. This CDR3 spans 14 amino acids. The CDR3 region is CSVAKGGHYNEQFF. The CDR3 nucleotides read TGCAGCGTTGCAAAGGGAGGGCACTACAATGAGCAGTTCTTC.

The chain employs TRBV12-5 and TRBJ1-5; tentatively, D is TRBD1 (5 bases). V lost 0 bases and J lost 1, with 10 bases in between. This CDR3 spans 16 amino acids. The germline gives CDR1 LGHNT, CDR2 FRNRAP. The CDR3 sequence: CASGLVLTASNQPQHF. Here the CDR3 DNA reads TGTGCTAGTGGTTTGGTCCTGACAGCAAGCAATCAGCCCCAGCATTTT.

A few counts support this clonotype. This sequence joins TRBV28 and TRBJ2-5, with D perhaps matching TRBD2 (6 bases). Germline V gene data show CDR1 as MDHEN and CDR2 as SYDVKM. CDR3 length: 15 residues. The germline V and J ends were trimmed by 6 bases and 3 bases, with 17 bases remaining between them. In nucleotides, the CDR3 is TGTGCCAGCAGCCCACAATCGGGACTTAAAGAGACCCAGTACTTC. It encodes CASSPQSGLKETQYF.

This clonotype was counted between two and nine times. The V call is TRBV6-1, the J call TRBJ1-1; 10 positions match TRBD1. With V trimmed by 7 bases and J by 4 bases, 12 bases remained unmatched. CDR3 size: 16 residues. Germline V lookup: CDR1 MNHNS, CDR2 SASEGT. The CDR3 sequence is CASNRPGQGRATEAFF. CDR3 nucleotide sequence: TGTGCCAGCAATCGACCGGGACAGGGGAGGGCCACTGAAGCTTTCTTT.

This clonotype occurred a few times. The J gene is TRBJ1-2, the V gene TRBV6-1; D is unresolved. CDR1 is MNHNS and CDR2 is SASEGT in the germline V gene. V lost 3 bases to trimming and J lost 3 bases, with 8 bases between them. The CDR3 is made up of 13 amino acids. This chain's CDR3 is CASSEGRYYGYTF. Written as DNA, the CDR3 is TGTGCCAGCAGTGAGGGGAGGTACTATGGCTACACCTTC.

Notes on this clonotype: Because it lacks the conserved phenylalanine or tryptophan at the end, this CDR3 is likely a read error. The rearrangement joins TRBV7-9 to TRBJ1-2; TRBD1 might be the D (5 bases). CDR1 is SEHNR, CDR2 FQNEAQ, per germline (reference sequence). The V end lost 4 bases, the J end lost 7 bases, and 13 bases lay between the germline ends. This CDR3 spans 13 amino acids. The CDR3 protein is CASSSPGGFGYTL. The CDR3 nucleotides read TGTGCCAGCAGCTCTCCGGGGGGATTTGGCTACACCCTC.

On this clonotype: A clone one base away is much larger, so this may be a read error. This chain links TRBV29-1 with TRBJ1-1; D is unresolved. The CDR3 consists of 11 residues. The germline V gene encodes CDR1 SQVTM and CDR2 ANQGSEA. Trimming pared 4 bases from V and 3 bases from J, leaving 6 bases between. The chain's CDR3 is CSVGPYTEAFF. CDR3 sequence (DNA): TGCAGCGTTGGGCCCTACACTGAAGCTTTCTTT.

The table lists this clonotype with a few counts. The rearrangement links TRBV4-3 to TRBJ1-3, with TRBD1 identical over 8 bases. Germline CDR1 LGHNA, CDR2 YSLEER. The CDR3 spans 14 residues. V dropped 4 bases and J dropped 2; count of bases not matched to a gene: 1. The CDR3: CASSRQGTGNTIYF. In nucleotides, the CDR3 is TGCGCCAGCAGCCGACAGGGGACTGGAAACACCATATATTTT.

The chain combines TRBV29-1 with TRBJ1-3; unclear D gene. V dropped 2 bases and J dropped 0 bases, with 11 bases sitting between them. This CDR3 spans 15 amino acids. Germline CDR1 and CDR2: SQVTM and ANQGSEA. The CDR3 region is CSVERRADSGNTIYF. CDR3 nucleotide sequence: TGCAGCGTTGAAAGGCGCGCCGACTCTGGAAACACCATATATTTT.

This CDR3 is CASLGGGGNQPQHF. CDR3 DNA: TGTGCCAGCTTGGGCGGGGGGGGCAATCAGCCCCAGCATTTT. J is TRBJ1-5 and V is TRBV6-2 or TRBV6-3, with D possibly being TRBD1 (5 bases). Germline loops: CDR1 MNHEY, CDR2 SVGEGT. This CDR3 comprises 14 residues. V lost 8 bases, J lost 2 bases, and 13 bases lay in between.

This chain joins TRBV29-1 and TRBJ1-1; maybe TRBD1 (5 bases). The CDR3 has 13 amino acids. Deletions cut 3 bases from V and 2 bases from J, with 10 bases between. Germline CDR1 SQVTM, CDR2 ANQGSEA. CDR3 loop: CSVDGQGNTEAFF. In DNA, the CDR3 is TGCAGCGTTGACGGGCAGGGAAACACTGAAGCTTTCTTT.

The J gene is TRBJ2-5, the V gene TRBV6-1; D unclear. The CDR3 extends over 12 amino acids. The germline V and J ends were trimmed by 3 bases and 5 bases, with 7 bases remaining between them. Germline V gene data show CDR1 as MNHNS and CDR2 as SASEGT. The CDR3 region is CASSEVRETQYF. The CDR3 coding sequence is TGTGCCAGCAGTGAGGTTCGGGAGACCCAGTACTTC.

This clonotype was recorded many times. V usage is TRBV19 and J usage is TRBJ2-2, with D perhaps matching TRBD2 (5 bases). V was shortened by 4 bases and J by 7 bases, with 7 bases between the two germline ends. This CDR3 comprises 12 residues. Germline-derived CDR1 and CDR2 are LNHDA and SQIVND (reference sequence). The CDR3 loop is CASSTGGGELFF. Here the CDR3 DNA reads TGTGCCAGTAGTACCGGAGGCGGGGAGCTGTTTTTT.

This clonotype has a handful of counts. V usage is TRBV20-1 and J usage is TRBJ2-7; D ambiguous. The CDR3 has 14 residues. Trimming shortened V by 3 bases and J by 0 bases, and 12 bases separated the two germline ends. Germline V gives CDR1 DFQATT, CDR2 SNEGSKA (reference sequence). CDR3 loop: CSASGALLSYEQYF. The CDR3 bases are TGCAGTGCTAGTGGAGCACTCCTCTCCTACGAGCAGTACTTC.

The chain combines TRBV7-9 with TRBJ2-3; 7 bases match TRBD2. CDR3 length: 16 residues. V lost 6 bases, J lost 0 bases, and 9 bases stayed unmatched. Germline V gene sequence: CDR1 SEHNR, CDR2 FQNEAQ (reference sequence). CDR3 loop: CASRYGGTTSTDTQYF. The CDR3 DNA follows: TGTGCCAGCAGATACGGGGGGACGACTAGCACAGATACGCAGTATTTT.

For the CDR3, the DNA is TGCAGTGCCCACAACGGGGACGGTGCCTACGAGCAGTACTTC. This encodes CSAHNGDGAYEQYF. The rearrangement links TRBV20-1 to TRBJ2-7; the D call may be TRBD1 or TRBD2 (5 bases each). The germline CDR1 and CDR2 sequences are DFQATT and SNEGSKA (reference sequence). The CDR3 is made up of 14 amino acids. Trimming took 6 bases from V and 2 from J, leaving 17 bases between them.

Only a few counts were recorded for this clonotype. V and J are TRBV6-5 and TRBJ1-6; 7 nucleotides line up with TRBD1. Per germline, CDR1 MNHEY and CDR2 SVGAGI. The CDR3 is 14 amino acids. The ends lost 2 bases at V and 8 bases at J; junction bases unmatched: 3. The CDR3 here is CASSYGTVYSPLHF. The CDR3 DNA reads as TGTGCCAGCAGTTACGGGACAGTCTATTCACCCCTCCACTTT.

The chain joins TRBV5-4 to TRBJ1-2; 7 nucleotides align to TRBD1. The junction had 6 bases not matched to a gene; V was cut back by 4 bases and J by 3 bases. This CDR3 contains 14 residues. Germline CDR1 is SGHNT and CDR2 is YYREEE (reference sequence). This CDR3 is CASSPGTADYGYTF. For the CDR3, the DNA is TGTGCCAGCAGCCCGGGGACAGCAGACTATGGCTACACCTTC.

This clonotype has a count of ten or more. V usage is TRBV3-1 and J usage is TRBJ1-4; 7 nucleotides agree with TRBD1. Germline V CDR1 and CDR2: LGHDT, YNNKEL (reference sequence). The junction had 10 bases not matched to a gene; V was cut back by 8 bases and J by 4 bases. The CDR3 totals 15 residues. In nucleotides, the CDR3 is TGTGCCAGCGGGGAGGGGGCGCAGATTAATGAAAAACTGTTTTTT. It codes for CASGEGAQINEKLFF.

This clonotype was detected a few times. The J gene is TRBJ2-2, the V gene TRBV20-1, with a tentative D call TRBD2 (6 bases). V lost 7 bases to trimming and J lost 2 bases, with 11 bases between them. The CDR3 is made up of 13 amino acids. CDR1 is DFQATT, CDR2 SNEGSKA, per germline (reference sequence). CDR3 DNA: TGCAGTGTCGCGGGACCTAACACCGGGGAGCTGTTTTTT. Protein sequence: CSVAGPNTGELFF.